The following is a TCR beta chain sequence with its context. The antigen is not known. Tagging with unique molecular identifiers was a feature of the TCR beta cDNA libraries. Input of about 0.95 to 11 million T cells yielded some 500,000 cDNA molecules. In TCRdb, the PCR reads were re-called with MiXCR into one record per CDR3 protein. The sample includes about 800,000 distinct CDR3 sequences, 25% to 30% of them seen just once. This specimen belongs to a study of post-analysis software for immune sequencing data. In the study overall: Patients had relapsing-remitting, secondary progressive or progressive-relapsing multiple sclerosis; some lacked subtype. Study findings and constraints: Roughly 5 TRBV segments occurring more often in patients than controls included TRBV5-6, TRBV5-1 and TRBV20-1. Multiple sclerosis was associated with a significant reduction in normalized Chao1 diversity relative to controls. Strong co-clustering by F measure was evident for samples that had been prepared in the same batch.

CDR1 and CDR2 (germline): SGHTA, FQGNSA. The CDR3 contains 13 residues. V shed 5 bases, J shed 8 bases, and the junction held 6 bases outside the gene matches. The source is a girl aged 5-17 years with multiple sclerosis. The chain recombines TRBV7-2 with TRBJ2-1; 7 positions agree with TRBD2. Sequenced sample: blood. DNA for the CDR3: TGTGCCAGCAGCCGGGAGGTGGCGGATGAGCAGTTCTTC. It translates to CASSREVADEQFF.